Each of the 30 T cell receptor beta chains below was sequenced from the same sample in a study of chemoradiotherapy in HPV16-positive cancers. Repertoires were generated with immunoSEQ multiplex PCR, while TCRdb's copy carries only in-frame clones and drops some. This repertoire shows approximately 13,000 clones, 60% to 85% found once; its top ten account for roughly 7.3%. The sample was gathered from a patient who underwent chemoradiotherapy. Receptor source: a human donor with HPV-associated anogenital cancer.

V gene TRBV2 combines with J gene TRBJ1-2; 7 nucleotides match TRBD1. In germline, CDR1 is SNHLY, CDR2 FYNNEI. This CDR3 has 13 amino acids. V lost 5 bases, J lost 2 bases, and 2 bases stayed unmatched. CDR3: CASSKTGNYGYTF. The CDR3, as DNA: TGTGCCAGCAGTAAGACAGGGAACTATGGCTACACCTTC.

This clone appeared a few times. V is TRBV25-1 and J is TRBJ2-1; tentatively, D is TRBD1 (5 bases). The CDR3 has 12 amino acids. With 3 bases removed from V and 8 bases from J, the gap between germline ends came to 8 bases. CDR1 and CDR2 (germline): MGHDK, SYGVNS. The chain's CDR3 is CASSDQGHEQFF. The CDR3, as DNA: TGTGCCAGCAGTGACCAGGGCCATGAGCAGTTCTTC.

This sequence joins TRBV6-1 and TRBJ2-6, with no clear D. The CDR3 runs 15 residues. V shed 4 bases and J shed 6 bases, with 13 bases lying between them. Germline CDR1 and CDR2: MNHNS and SASEGT. The CDR3 protein is CASSVPQALANVLTF. DNA for the CDR3: TGTGCCAGCAGTGTCCCACAAGCCCTGGCCAACGTCCTGACTTTC.

This clone has a handful of counts. The chain recombines TRBV18 with TRBJ2-1; weak D call: TRBD2 (5 bases). Trimming took 2 bases from V and 9 from J, leaving 11 bases between them. The CDR3 spans 13 residues. Germline V gene lookup returns CDR1 KGHSH and CDR2 LQKENI. CDR3 coding DNA: TGTGCCAGCTCACCAGAACTAGGCGGTGAGCAGTTCTTC. Translating it yields CASSPELGGEQFF. Looking up the rest from reference TRBV18 and TRBJ2-1 gives the full variable domain: NAGVMQNPRHLVRRRGQEARLRCSPMKGHSHVYWYRQLPEEGLKFMVYLQKENIIDESGMPKERFSAEFPKEGPSILRIQQVVRGDSAAYFCASSPELGGEQFFGPGTRLTVL.

The chain recombines TRBV25-1 with TRBJ1-4; 8 bases are a match to TRBD1. V shed 5 bases and J 8 bases; nucleotides not matched to a gene: 7. Germline-derived CDR1 and CDR2 are MGHDK and SYGVNS. This CDR3 comprises 14 residues. CDR3 coding DNA: TGTGCCAGCAGTTCTGCAAACAGGGGGGAAAAACTGTTTTTT. Amino acid sequence: CASSSANRGEKLFF.

The chain combines TRBV29-1 with TRBJ1-1; D is possibly TRBD1 (5 bases). The CDR3 extends over 14 amino acids. Germline CDR1 and CDR2: SQVTM and ANQGSEA. Trimming cost V 3 bases and J 1 base, with 12 bases left between them. The CDR3 region is CSVEGRNKNTEAFF. CDR3 nucleotide sequence: TGCAGCGTTGAGGGACGGAACAAGAACACTGAAGCTTTCTTT.

The chain joins TRBV7-8 to TRBJ2-2; no clear D gene. CDR1 is SGHVS, CDR2 FQNEAQ, per germline. CDR3 length: 14 amino acids. The V end lost 5 bases, the J end lost 1 base, and 8 bases lay between the germline ends. The CDR3 spells CASSPRLNTGELFF. In DNA, the CDR3 is TGTGCCAGCAGCCCCCGATTGAACACCGGGGAGCTGTTTTTT.

The rearrangement joins TRBV5-1 to TRBJ2-7, with TRBD1 matching over 8 bases. The germline V gene encodes CDR1 SGHRS and CDR2 YFSETQ. The V segment lost 4 bases and the J segment 5 bases; nucleotides outside the gene matches: 5. The CDR3 consists of 13 residues. CDR3 region: CASSLTGVDEQYF. The CDR3 nucleotides are TGCGCCAGCAGCCTGACAGGGGTAGACGAGCAGTACTTC.

This clone was seen a few times. The rearrangement uses TRBV10-3 and TRBJ1-1; D call uncertain. V was pared by 4 bases and J by 1 base, with 4 bases between. Germline V gene sequence: CDR1 ENHRY, CDR2 SYGVKD. The CDR3 runs 12 residues. The CDR3 region has the DNA TGTGCCATCAGTGGACGGAACACTGAAGCTTTCTTT. Protein product: CAISGRNTEAFF.

The V call is TRBV5-1, the J call TRBJ1-1, with TRBD1 as a possible D gene (5 bases). Germline lookup yields CDR1 SGHRS and CDR2 YFSETQ. The CDR3 loop spans 14 amino acids. Trimming removed 4 bases from V and 11 bases from J, with 21 bases in between. CDR3 amino acids: CASSPLGGGLNAFF. CDR3 coding DNA: TGCGCCAGCAGCCCACTAGGCGGGGGACTGAACGCTTTCTTT.

The V and J genes are TRBV5-5 and TRBJ2-7; the D call may be TRBD1 or TRBD2 (5 bases each). CDR3 size: 15 residues. Germline V gives CDR1 SGHKS, CDR2 YYEKEE (reference sequence). V was clipped by 4 bases and J by 0 bases, with 14 bases between them. CDR3 coding DNA: TGTGCCAGCAGCAATCCGGGACGGACCTCCTACGAGCAGTACTTC. Amino acids: CASSNPGRTSYEQYF.

The CDR3, as DNA: TGTGCCTTCGCGACGTCGGGCAACTATGGCTACACCTTC. It yields the protein CAFATSGNYGYTF. V and J are TRBV30 and TRBJ1-2; D uncertain. This CDR3 has 13 residues. Germline loops: CDR1 GTSNPN, CDR2 SVGIG (reference sequence). V was clipped by 7 bases and J by 2 bases, with 14 bases between them.

This clone was detected a few times. This CDR3 reads CASSGAPGSEAFF. In nucleotides, the CDR3 is TGTGCCAGCAGTGGGGCACCGGGATCAGAAGCTTTCTTT. The V call is TRBV2, the J call TRBJ1-1, with D uncertain. The CDR3 has 13 amino acids. Germline V lookup: CDR1 SNHLY, CDR2 FYNNEI. V lost 4 bases and J lost 8, with 14 bases in between.

J is TRBJ2-7 and V is TRBV7-3; 14 bases align to TRBD2. Germline loops: CDR1 SGHTA, CDR2 FQGTGA. This CDR3 is 17 amino acids long. Trimming removed 5 bases from V and 5 bases from J; junction bases left unmatched: 11. The CDR3 spells CASSPAGTSGSFDEQYF. CDR3 nucleotides: TGTGCCAGCAGCCCCGCCGGGACTAGCGGGAGTTTCGACGAGCAGTACTTC.

This clone appeared a few times. Here the CDR3 reads CASGGSYNEQFF. The DNA for the CDR3 is TGTGCCAGCGGGGGGTCCTACAATGAGCAGTTCTTC. This chain joins TRBV28 and TRBJ2-1; tentatively, D is TRBD2 (6 bases). Trimming took 8 bases from V and 1 from J, leaving 6 bases between them. This CDR3 spans 12 amino acids. Germline lookup yields CDR1 MDHEN and CDR2 SYDVKM.

V and J are TRBV19 and TRBJ2-1; possibly TRBD1 for D (6 bases). Trimming took 2 bases from V and 5 from J, leaving 13 bases between them. The CDR3 totals 15 residues. Germline CDR1 is LNHDA and CDR2 is SQIVND (reference sequence). CDR3 DNA sequence: TGTGCCAGTAGTATAAGCCTTGGGGGCCACAATGAGCAGTTCTTC. This codes for CASSISLGGHNEQFF.

This clone appeared once. This chain connects TRBV9 to TRBJ2-3; TRBD2 aligns across 8 bases. Losses at the gene ends were 4 bases for V and 2 bases for J; bases not matched to a gene: 6. Germline loops: CDR1 SGDLS, CDR2 YYNGEE. The CDR3 runs 15 residues. This CDR3 is CASSPKRETTDTQYF. CDR3 DNA sequence: TGTGCCAGCAGCCCAAAGCGGGAGACCACAGATACGCAGTATTTT.

V usage is TRBV30 and J usage is TRBJ2-2, with D tentatively TRBD1 (6 bases). The CDR3 extends over 11 amino acids. Germline V gene data show CDR1 as GTSNPN and CDR2 as SVGIG (reference sequence). Trimming stripped 6 bases from V and 6 bases from J, with 8 bases between. The CDR3 sequence is CACQGPGELFF. For the CDR3, the DNA is TGTGCCTGTCAGGGGCCCGGGGAGCTGTTTTTT.

The rearrangement uses TRBV11-3 and TRBJ2-5, with D possibly matching TRBD1 (6 bases). This CDR3 comprises 17 residues. Germline CDR1 SGHNT, CDR2 YENEEA. With 1 base removed from V and 1 base from J, the gap between germline ends came to 16 bases. This chain's CDR3 is CASSLVPRDTCQETQYF. DNA for the CDR3: TGTGCCAGCAGCTTAGTGCCTAGGGACACCTGCCAAGAGACCCAGTACTTC.

The chain joins TRBV11-2 to TRBJ1-1; D remains ambiguous. Trimming cost V 2 bases and J 1 base, with 11 bases left between them. The CDR3 is 15 residues long. CDR1 is SGHAT, CDR2 FQNNGV, per germline. The CDR3 here is CASSLSRLANTEAFF. CDR3 nucleotides: TGTGCCAGCAGCTTAAGTAGGCTCGCGAACACTGAAGCTTTCTTT.

This clone was counted a few times. The chain employs TRBV6-5 and TRBJ2-7; 8 bases align to TRBD2. CDR3 length equals 15 residues. The V segment lost 4 bases and the J segment 1 base; nucleotides outside the gene matches: 6. Germline V lookup: CDR1 MNHEY, CDR2 SVGAGI. DNA for the CDR3: TGTGCCAGCAGTTTCGGACTAGCAGGGTCCTACGAGCAGTACTTC. Translation: CASSFGLAGSYEQYF.

The chain joins TRBV4-2 to TRBJ2-6; D tentatively reads TRBD1 or TRBD2 (6 bases each). Per the germline V gene, CDR1 is LGHNA and CDR2 is YNFKEQ. V lost 0 bases, J lost 2 bases, and 8 bases lay in between. The CDR3 loop spans 16 amino acids. In DNA, the CDR3 is TGTGCCAGCAGCCAAGAGGAGGGGGCTGGGGCCAACGTCCTGACTTTC. The encoded protein is CASSQEEGAGANVLTF.

The chain carries TRBV7-8 and TRBJ2-7; no clear D. The CDR3 has 13 amino acids. Germline V gives CDR1 SGHVS, CDR2 FQNEAQ. V was shortened by 2 bases and J by 2 bases, with 7 bases between the two germline ends. Here the CDR3 reads CASSLRVAYEQYF. CDR3 in DNA: TGTGCCAGCAGCTTAAGGGTTGCCTACGAGCAGTACTTC.

V is TRBV29-1 and J is TRBJ2-3; 11 nucleotides line up with TRBD2. Germline CDR1 is SQVTM and CDR2 is ANQGSEA. Trimming at V came to 6 bases and at J to 5 bases, leaving 1 base not matched to a gene. CDR3 length: 12 residues. The CDR3 reads CSVGLAGDTQYF. CDR3 DNA: TGCAGCGTCGGACTAGCGGGAGATACGCAGTATTTT.

The CDR3 here is CASSQDITPTEQYF. The CDR3 DNA is TGCGCCAGCAGCCAAGATATAACGCCTACCGAGCAGTACTTC. The rearrangement uses TRBV4-1 and TRBJ2-7; no reliable D call. The CDR3 contains 14 residues. Per germline, CDR1 MGHRA and CDR2 YSYEKL. V was cut by 0 bases and J by 6 bases, with 12 bases left in between.

CDR3 protein: CASSVGFMGNRNNEQFF. CDR3 in DNA: TGTGCCAGCAGCGTAGGTTTCATGGGGAATAGGAACAATGAGCAGTTCTTC. V gene TRBV9 combines with J gene TRBJ2-1; D gene unclear. CDR3 size: 17 residues. Trimming shortened V by 0 bases and J by 5 bases, and 18 bases separated the two germline ends. Per germline, CDR1 SGDLS and CDR2 YYNGEE. Full variable domain (remainder filled in from reference TRBV9 and TRBJ2-1): DSGVTQTPKHLITATGQRVTLRCSPRSGDLSVYWYQQSLDQGLQFLIQYYNGEERAKGNILERFSAQQFPDLHSELNLSSLELGDSALYFCASSVGFMGNRNNEQFFGPGTRLTVL.

CDR3 in DNA: TGTGCCAGCAGTTTATGGTCGCTCCGTAACACTGAAGCTTTCTTT. Protein sequence: CASSLWSLRNTEAFF. V and J are TRBV28 and TRBJ1-1; no clear D gene. The V and J ends lost 0 bases and 2 bases respectively, with 10 bases between them. Germline V gives CDR1 MDHEN, CDR2 SYDVKM. CDR3 length: 15 amino acids.

The genes are TRBV4-1 and TRBJ2-7, with D unresolved. Trimming stripped 1 base from V and 5 bases from J, with 6 bases between. Germline-derived CDR1 and CDR2 are MGHRA and YSYEKL. This CDR3 has 12 residues. The CDR3 protein is CASSQGVDEQYF. The CDR3 DNA reads as TGCGCCAGCAGCCAAGGGGTTGACGAGCAGTACTTC.

This clone was counted between two and nine times. V usage is TRBV4-1 and J usage is TRBJ2-1, with a weak D call TRBD2 (6 bases). Between the trimmed V and J ends, which lost 3 bases and 8 bases, there was a span of 14 bases. This CDR3 region has 14 residues. CDR1 is MGHRA and CDR2 is YSYEKL in the germline V gene. In nucleotides, the CDR3 is TGCGCCAGCAGCCAGGGGACGGGGACTGATGAGCAGTTCTTC. Its protein is CASSQGTGTDEQFF.

This CDR3 is CASSEGAVWEKLFF. The DNA of the CDR3 is TGTGCCAGCAGTGAGGGGGCGGTTTGGGAAAAACTGTTTTTT. The genes are TRBV2 and TRBJ1-4; weak D call: TRBD1 (6 bases). The V gene lost 3 bases and the J gene lost 8 bases, with 13 bases spanning the gap. Germline V gene data show CDR1 as SNHLY and CDR2 as FYNNEI. CDR3 length: 14 amino acids. Supplemented by reference TRBV2 and TRBJ1-4, the full variable domain reads EPEVTQTPSHQVTQMGQEVILRCVPISNHLYFYWYRQILGQKVEFLVSFYNNEISEKSEIFDDQFSVERPDGSNFTLKIRSTKLEDSAMYFCASSEGAVWEKLFFGSGTQLSVL.